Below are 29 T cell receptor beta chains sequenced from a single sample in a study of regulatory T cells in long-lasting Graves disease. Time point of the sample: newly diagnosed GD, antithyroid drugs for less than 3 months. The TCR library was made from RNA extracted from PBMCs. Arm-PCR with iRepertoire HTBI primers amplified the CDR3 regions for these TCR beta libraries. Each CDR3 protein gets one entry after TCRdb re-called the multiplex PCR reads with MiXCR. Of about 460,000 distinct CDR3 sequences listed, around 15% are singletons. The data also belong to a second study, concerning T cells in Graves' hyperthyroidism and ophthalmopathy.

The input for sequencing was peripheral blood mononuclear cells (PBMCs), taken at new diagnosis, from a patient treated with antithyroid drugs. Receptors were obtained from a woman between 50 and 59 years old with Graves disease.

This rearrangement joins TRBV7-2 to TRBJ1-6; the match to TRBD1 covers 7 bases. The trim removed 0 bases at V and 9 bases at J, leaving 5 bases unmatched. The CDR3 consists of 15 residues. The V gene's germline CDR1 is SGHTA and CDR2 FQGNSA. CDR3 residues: CASSLAHRGASPLHF. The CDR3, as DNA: TGTGCCAGCAGCTTAGCGCACAGGGGTGCTTCACCCCTCCACTTT.

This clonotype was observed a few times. The chain's CDR3 is CAWSRSHREFTEAFF. In DNA, the CDR3 is TGTGCCTGGAGTCGGTCCCACAGGGAGTTCACTGAAGCTTTCTTT. J is TRBJ1-1 and V is TRBV30, with TRBD1 as a possible D gene (6 bases). V was cut by 2 bases and J by 4 bases, with 17 bases left in between. Germline loops: CDR1 GTSNPN, CDR2 SVGIG (reference sequence). The CDR3 runs 15 residues. Using reference TRBV30 and TRBJ1-1 for the parts outside the CDR3, the full variable domain is SQTIHQWPATLVQPVGSPLSLECTVEGTSNPNLYWYRQAAGRGLQLLFYSVGIGQISSEVPQNLSASRPQDRQFILSSKKLLLSDSGFYLCAWSRSHREFTEAFFGQGTRLTVV.

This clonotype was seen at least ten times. CDR3 sequence (DNA): TGTGCCAGCAGTTGGTCGGGCACAGATACGCAGTATTTT. Translating gives CASSWSGTDTQYF. This chain connects TRBV2 to TRBJ2-3; D unclear. Trimming pared 5 bases from V and 1 base from J, leaving 7 bases between. CDR3 length: 13 amino acids. CDR1 and CDR2 from the germline V gene are SNHLY and FYNNEI. The full variable domain, its missing parts supplied by reference TRBV2 and TRBJ2-3, is EPEVTQTPSHQVTQMGQEVILRCVPISNHLYFYWYRQILGQKVEFLVSFYNNEISEKSEIFDDQFSVERPDGSNFTLKIRSTKLEDSAMYFCASSWSGTDTQYFGPGTRLTVL.

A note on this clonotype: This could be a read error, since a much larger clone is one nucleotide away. The CDR3 bases are TGTGCCAGCAGTTTCGACGCGACAGAGAACACCGGGGGGCTGTTTTTT. Protein product: CASSFDATENTGGLFF. The chain uses TRBV12-3 or TRBV12-4 and TRBJ2-2; perhaps TRBD2 as D (6 bases). This CDR3 region has 16 residues.

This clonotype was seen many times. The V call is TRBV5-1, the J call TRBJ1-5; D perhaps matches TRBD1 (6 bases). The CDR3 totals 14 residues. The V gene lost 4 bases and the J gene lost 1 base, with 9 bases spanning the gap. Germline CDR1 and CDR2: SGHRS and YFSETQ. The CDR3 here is CASSKGESNQPQHF. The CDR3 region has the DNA TGCGCCAGCAGCAAGGGGGAGAGCAATCAGCCCCAGCATTTT.

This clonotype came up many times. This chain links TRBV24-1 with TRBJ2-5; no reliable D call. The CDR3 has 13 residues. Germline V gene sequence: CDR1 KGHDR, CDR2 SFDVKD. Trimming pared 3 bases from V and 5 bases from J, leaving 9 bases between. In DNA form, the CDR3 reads TGTGCCACCAGTGATCCCATTCGGGAGACCCAGTACTTC. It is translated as CATSDPIRETQYF.

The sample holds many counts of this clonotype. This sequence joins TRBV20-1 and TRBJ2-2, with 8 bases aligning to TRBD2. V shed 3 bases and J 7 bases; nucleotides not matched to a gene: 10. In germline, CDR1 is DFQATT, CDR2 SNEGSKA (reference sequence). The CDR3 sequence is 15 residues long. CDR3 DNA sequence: TGCAGTGCTAGTCGGGAGGGCCTTAGAGTCGGGGAGCTGTTTTTT. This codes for CSASREGLRVGELFF.

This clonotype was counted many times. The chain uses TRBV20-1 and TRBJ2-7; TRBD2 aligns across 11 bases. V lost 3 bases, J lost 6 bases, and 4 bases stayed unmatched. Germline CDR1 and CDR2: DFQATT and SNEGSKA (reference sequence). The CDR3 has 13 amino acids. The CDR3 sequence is CSASLAGGPEQYF. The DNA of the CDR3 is TGCAGTGCTAGTTTAGCGGGAGGGCCCGAGCAGTACTTC.

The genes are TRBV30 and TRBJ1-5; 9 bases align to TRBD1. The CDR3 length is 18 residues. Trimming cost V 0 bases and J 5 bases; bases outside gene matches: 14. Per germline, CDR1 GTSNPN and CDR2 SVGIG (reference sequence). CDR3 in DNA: TGTGCCTGGAGTGTACGCTGGGTGGGACAGGGTAATGATCAGCCCCAGCATTTT. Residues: CAWSVRWVGQGNDQPQHF. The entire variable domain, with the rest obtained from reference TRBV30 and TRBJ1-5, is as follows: SQTIHQWPATLVQPVGSPLSLECTVEGTSNPNLYWYRQAAGRGLQLLFYSVGIGQISSEVPQNLSASRPQDRQFILSSKKLLLSDSGFYLCAWSVRWVGQGNDQPQHFGDGTRLSIL.

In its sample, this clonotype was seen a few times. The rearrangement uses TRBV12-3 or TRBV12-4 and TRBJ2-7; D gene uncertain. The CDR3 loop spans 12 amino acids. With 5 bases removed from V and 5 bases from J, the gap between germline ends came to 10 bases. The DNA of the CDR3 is TGTGCCAGCAGTCCGCACAACAACGAGCAGTACTTC. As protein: CASSPHNNEQYF.

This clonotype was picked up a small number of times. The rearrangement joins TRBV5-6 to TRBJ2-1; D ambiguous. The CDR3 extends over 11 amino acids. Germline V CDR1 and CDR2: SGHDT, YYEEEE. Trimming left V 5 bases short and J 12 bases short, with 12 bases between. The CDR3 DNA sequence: TGTGCCAGCAGTTACAACAGCAGGCAGTTCTTC. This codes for CASSYNSRQFF.

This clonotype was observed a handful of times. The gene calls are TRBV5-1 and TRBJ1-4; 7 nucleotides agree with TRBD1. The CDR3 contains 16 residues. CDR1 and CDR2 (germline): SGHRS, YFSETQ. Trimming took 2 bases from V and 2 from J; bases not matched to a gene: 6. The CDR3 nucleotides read TGCGCCAGCAGCTTCGCAGGGGGAAGGACTAATGAAAAACTGTTTTTT. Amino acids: CASSFAGGRTNEKLFF. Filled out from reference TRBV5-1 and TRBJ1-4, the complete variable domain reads KAGVTQTPRYLIKTRGQQVTLSCSPISGHRSVSWYQQTPGQGLQFLFEYFSETQRNKGNFPGRFSGRQFSNSRSEMNVSTLELGDSALYLCASSFAGGRTNEKLFFGSGTQLSVL.

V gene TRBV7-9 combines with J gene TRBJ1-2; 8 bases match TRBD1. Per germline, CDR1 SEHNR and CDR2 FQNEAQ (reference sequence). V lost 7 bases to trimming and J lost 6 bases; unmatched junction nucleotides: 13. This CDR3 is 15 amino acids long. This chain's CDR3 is CASTPPAGGGHGYTF. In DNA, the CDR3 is TGTGCCAGCACCCCTCCCGCAGGGGGCGGACATGGCTACACCTTC.

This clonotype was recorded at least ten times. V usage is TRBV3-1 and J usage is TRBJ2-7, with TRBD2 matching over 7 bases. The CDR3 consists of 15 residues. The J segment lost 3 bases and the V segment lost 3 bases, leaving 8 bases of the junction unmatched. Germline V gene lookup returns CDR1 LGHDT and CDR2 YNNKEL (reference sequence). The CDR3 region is CASSHHGLGNYEQYF. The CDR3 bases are TGTGCCAGCAGCCACCACGGACTAGGAAACTACGAGCAGTACTTC.

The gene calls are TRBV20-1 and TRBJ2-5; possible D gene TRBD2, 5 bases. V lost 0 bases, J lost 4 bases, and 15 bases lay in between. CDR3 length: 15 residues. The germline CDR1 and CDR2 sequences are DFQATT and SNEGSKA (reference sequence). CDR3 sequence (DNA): TGCAGTGCTAGAGATGTGGTCTGGACTGGAGAGACCCAGTACTTC. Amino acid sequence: CSARDVVWTGETQYF.

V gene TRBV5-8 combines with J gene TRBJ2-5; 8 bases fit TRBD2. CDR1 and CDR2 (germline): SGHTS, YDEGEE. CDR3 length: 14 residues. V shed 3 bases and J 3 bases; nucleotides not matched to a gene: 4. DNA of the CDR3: TGTGCCAGCAGCTCAGCGGGAGTCGAAGAGACCCAGTACTTC. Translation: CASSSAGVEETQYF.

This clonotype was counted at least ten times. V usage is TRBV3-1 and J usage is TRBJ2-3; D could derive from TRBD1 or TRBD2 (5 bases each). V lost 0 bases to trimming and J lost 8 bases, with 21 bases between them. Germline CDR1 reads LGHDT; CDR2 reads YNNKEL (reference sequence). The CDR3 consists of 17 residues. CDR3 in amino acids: CASSQDWGRSGGFTQYF. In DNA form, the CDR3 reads TGTGCCAGCAGCCAAGATTGGGGACGAAGCGGAGGCTTTACGCAGTATTTT.

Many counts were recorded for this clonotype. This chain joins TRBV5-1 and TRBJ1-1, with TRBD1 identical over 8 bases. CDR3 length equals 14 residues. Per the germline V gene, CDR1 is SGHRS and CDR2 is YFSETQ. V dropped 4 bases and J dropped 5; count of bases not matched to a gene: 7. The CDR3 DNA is TGCGCCAGCAGCCACGGACAGGGAGGGACTGAAGCTTTCTTT. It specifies CASSHGQGGTEAFF.

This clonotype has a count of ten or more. In nucleotides, the CDR3 is TGTGCCAGCAGTAGCATCCCCCAAGAGACCCAGTACTTC. This encodes CASSSIPQETQYF. The gene calls are TRBV28 and TRBJ2-5; D gene uncertain. V gave up 5 bases and J gave up 1 base, with 8 bases separating them. This CDR3 has 13 amino acids. The germline V gene encodes CDR1 MDHEN and CDR2 SYDVKM.

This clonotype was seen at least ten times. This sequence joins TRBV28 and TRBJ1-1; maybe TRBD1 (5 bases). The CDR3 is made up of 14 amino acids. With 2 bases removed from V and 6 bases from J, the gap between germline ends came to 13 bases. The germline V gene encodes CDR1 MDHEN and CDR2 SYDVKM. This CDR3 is CASSLLGLGAEAFF. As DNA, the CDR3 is TGTGCCAGCAGTTTACTGGGGCTGGGAGCTGAAGCTTTCTTT.

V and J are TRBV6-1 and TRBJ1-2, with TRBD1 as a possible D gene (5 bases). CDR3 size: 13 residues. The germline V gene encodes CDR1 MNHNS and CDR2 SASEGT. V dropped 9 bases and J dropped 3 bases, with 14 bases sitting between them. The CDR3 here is CASSRVAHYGYTF. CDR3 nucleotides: TGTGCCAGTTCCAGGGTTGCCCACTATGGCTACACCTTC.

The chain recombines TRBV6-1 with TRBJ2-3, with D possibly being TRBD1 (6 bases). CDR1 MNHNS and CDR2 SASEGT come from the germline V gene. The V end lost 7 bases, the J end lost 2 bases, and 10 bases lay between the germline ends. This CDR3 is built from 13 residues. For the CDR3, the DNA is TGTGCCAGCAAGGGGGACCTCACAGATACGCAGTATTTT. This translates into CASKGDLTDTQYF.

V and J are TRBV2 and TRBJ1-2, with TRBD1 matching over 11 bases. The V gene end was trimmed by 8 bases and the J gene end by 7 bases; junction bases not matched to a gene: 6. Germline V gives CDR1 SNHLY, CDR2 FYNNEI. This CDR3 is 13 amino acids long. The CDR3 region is CASDQDRGPGYTF. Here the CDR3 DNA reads TGTGCCAGCGACCAGGACAGGGGGCCTGGCTACACCTTC.

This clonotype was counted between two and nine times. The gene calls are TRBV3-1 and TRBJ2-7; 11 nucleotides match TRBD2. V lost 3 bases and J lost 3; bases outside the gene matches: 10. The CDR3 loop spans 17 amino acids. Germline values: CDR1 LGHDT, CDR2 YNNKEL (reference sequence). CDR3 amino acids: CASSHSYTGTSGYEQYF. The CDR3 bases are TGTGCCAGCAGCCACTCGTATACCGGGACTAGCGGCTACGAGCAGTACTTC.

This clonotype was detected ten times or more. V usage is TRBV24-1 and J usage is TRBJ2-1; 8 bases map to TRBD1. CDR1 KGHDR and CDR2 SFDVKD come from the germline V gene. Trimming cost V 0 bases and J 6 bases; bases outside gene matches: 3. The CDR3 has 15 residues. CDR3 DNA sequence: TGTGCCACCAGTGATTTGGGGGACAGGCCCAATGAGCAGTTCTTC. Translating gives CATSDLGDRPNEQFF.

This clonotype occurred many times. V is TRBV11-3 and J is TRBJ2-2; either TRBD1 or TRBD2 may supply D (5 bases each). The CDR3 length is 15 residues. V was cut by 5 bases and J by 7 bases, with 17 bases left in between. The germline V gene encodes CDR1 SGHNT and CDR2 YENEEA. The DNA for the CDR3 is TGTGCCAGCAGCATCGGGGCTTCCGATTACGGGGAGCTGTTTTTT. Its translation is CASSIGASDYGELFF.

CDR3 sequence: CASSQASGSAQETQYF. The CDR3 DNA sequence: TGTGCCAGCAGCCAAGCTAGCGGGAGTGCACAAGAGACCCAGTACTTC. The chain has TRBV12-3 or TRBV12-4 and TRBJ2-5, with TRBD2 matching over 10 bases. V was clipped by 6 bases and J by 2 bases; unmatched bases: 9. The CDR3 sequence is 16 residues long.

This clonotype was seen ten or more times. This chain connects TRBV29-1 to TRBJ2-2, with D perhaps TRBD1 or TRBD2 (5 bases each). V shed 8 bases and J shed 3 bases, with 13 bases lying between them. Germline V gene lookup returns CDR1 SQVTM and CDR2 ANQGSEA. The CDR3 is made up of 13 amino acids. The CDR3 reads CSCWDGDTGELFF. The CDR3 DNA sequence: TGCAGCTGCTGGGACGGGGACACCGGGGAGCTGTTTTTT.

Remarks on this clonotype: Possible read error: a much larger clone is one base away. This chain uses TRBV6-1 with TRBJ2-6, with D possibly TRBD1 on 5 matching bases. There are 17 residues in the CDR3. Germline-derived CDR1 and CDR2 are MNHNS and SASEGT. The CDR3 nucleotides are TGTGCCAGCAGCGAAGGGCAAATCCACTCTGGGGCCAACGTCCTGCCTTTC. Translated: CASSEGQIHSGANVLPF.